These 22 T cell receptor beta chains were sequenced from one sample in a study of CD8 T cells in ankylosing spondylitis. TCRdb itself ran the 5' RACE reads through MiXCR, one entry per CDR3 protein. The sample yields 150,000 to 200,000 distinct CDR3 sequences, around a tenth seen once. Material for sequencing was blood, either unsorted or a sorted T cell fraction (not recorded which). The origin of the receptors is a male donor with ankylosing spondylitis or in good health (not recorded which).

This clonotype was observed at least ten times. The V and J genes are TRBV27 and TRBJ1-5, with D perhaps TRBD1 (5 bases). Germline V CDR1 and CDR2: MNHEY, SMNVEV (reference sequence). Trimming took 6 bases from V and 0 from J, leaving 12 bases between them. The CDR3 runs 15 residues. CDR3 DNA: TGTGCCAGCAGGTCGGGACTCCTTAGCAATCAGCCCCAGCATTTT. Its translation is CASRSGLLSNQPQHF.

Note on this clonotype: Given a much more abundant clone one base away, this may be a read error. The chain recombines TRBV5-4 with TRBJ2-2, with 9 positions matching TRBD1. The CDR3 consists of 17 residues. With V trimmed by 2 bases and J by 4 bases, 9 bases remained unmatched. Per the germline V gene, CDR1 is SGHNT and CDR2 is YYREEE (reference sequence). CDR3 in amino acids: CASSFLYRGQRTGELFF. The DNA for the CDR3 is TGTGCCAGCAGCTTCCTGTACAGGGGGCAACGCACCGGGGAGCTGTTTTTT.

The sample holds a few counts of this clonotype. V gene TRBV11-2 combines with J gene TRBJ1-1; D gene unclear. In germline, CDR1 is SGHAT, CDR2 FQNNGV. This CDR3 comprises 12 residues. Trimming took 1 base from V and 4 from J, leaving 4 bases between them. The CDR3 loop is CASSLGITEAFF. The CDR3 coding sequence is TGTGCCAGCAGCTTAGGTATCACTGAAGCTTTCTTT.

This clonotype has a handful of counts. The rearrangement uses TRBV12-3 or TRBV12-4 and TRBJ2-5; D is ambiguous. This CDR3 has 13 amino acids. Trimming removed 6 bases at V and 13 bases at J, with 21 bases between. The CDR3 bases are TGTGCCAGCAGCTTTTTTTCTGGGCAACCCCTGTACTTC. This sequence encodes CASSFFSGQPLYF.

The chain combines TRBV2 with TRBJ1-5; D not certain. This CDR3 is 15 amino acids long. Germline values: CDR1 SNHLY, CDR2 FYNNEI. The V end lost 4 bases, the J end lost 4 bases, and 14 bases lay between the germline ends. CDR3 DNA sequence: TGTGCCAGCAGTGTCGGCAGCCTAGGAAATCAGCCCCAGCATTTT. Encoded protein: CASSVGSLGNQPQHF. Variable domain in full (rest from reference TRBV2 and TRBJ1-5): EPEVTQTPSHQVTQMGQEVILRCVPISNHLYFYWYRQILGQKVEFLVSFYNNEISEKSEIFDDQFSVERPDGSNFTLKIRSTKLEDSAMYFCASSVGSLGNQPQHFGDGTRLSIL.

Many counts were recorded for this clonotype. The V gene is TRBV29-1, the J gene TRBJ1-4; no definite D call. The CDR3 length is 14 residues. The germline V and J ends were trimmed by 6 bases and 0 bases, with 11 bases remaining between them. Germline CDR1 reads SQVTM; CDR2 reads ANQGSEA. The CDR3 is CSVPGGATNEKLFF. CDR3 nucleotides: TGCAGCGTCCCCGGCGGAGCAACTAATGAAAAACTGTTTTTT.

This clonotype was seen at least ten times. V is TRBV20-1 and J is TRBJ2-1; tentatively, D is TRBD2 (6 bases). This CDR3 contains 12 residues. Deletions cut 6 bases from V and 3 bases from J, with 9 bases between. Germline CDR1 is DFQATT and CDR2 is SNEGSKA (reference sequence). The CDR3 coding sequence is TGCAGTGCCAGGGACTTCTACAATGAGCAGTTCTTC. This encodes CSARDFYNEQFF.

The sample holds many counts of this clonotype. J is TRBJ2-3 and V is TRBV6-1, with TRBD2 identical over 11 bases. J lost 3 bases, V lost 8 bases, and 10 bases had no gene match. The CDR3 is 16 residues long. CDR1 MNHNS and CDR2 SASEGT come from the germline V gene. The DNA of the CDR3 is TGTGCCAGCCTATCCACCGGGACTAGCGGAACAGATACGCAGTATTTT. Protein: CASLSTGTSGTDTQYF.

The V gene is TRBV7-2, the J gene TRBJ1-4; D gene unclear. Per germline, CDR1 SGHTA and CDR2 FQGNSA. V was pared by 1 base and J by 8 bases, with 8 bases between. CDR3 length equals 13 residues. CDR3 residues: CASSLGMREKLFF. In DNA form, the CDR3 reads TGTGCCAGCAGCTTAGGGATGAGAGAAAAACTGTTTTTT.

This clonotype was recorded once. The chain carries TRBV7-2 and TRBJ1-6; no clear D gene. Germline V lookup: CDR1 SGHTA, CDR2 FQGNSA. The CDR3 runs 13 residues. Trimming pared 3 bases from V and 10 bases from J, leaving 10 bases between. Here the CDR3 reads CASSFGHQSPLHF. The CDR3 bases are TGTGCCAGCAGCTTTGGCCACCAATCACCCCTCCACTTT.

This clonotype was found many times. The genes are TRBV24-1 and TRBJ1-3; 9 bases map to TRBD1. Germline lookup yields CDR1 KGHDR and CDR2 SFDVKD. This CDR3 has 20 residues. Losses at the gene ends were 1 base for V and 0 bases for J; bases not matched to a gene: 12. The CDR3 DNA reads as TGTGCCACCAGTGATTTAGCCCGCCGGGACAGGGCTAACTCTGGAAACACCATATATTTT. Its protein is CATSDLARRDRANSGNTIYF.

This clonotype appeared many times. CDR3 DNA sequence: TGTGCCAGCGGCCCCCGGACTAGCGGGGGCCCCTACGAGCAGTACTTC. Amino acids: CASGPRTSGGPYEQYF. The chain carries TRBV12-3 or TRBV12-4 and TRBJ2-7; 13 nucleotides agree with TRBD2. The CDR3 is 16 amino acids. The trim removed 8 bases at V and 2 bases at J, leaving 9 bases unmatched.

This clonotype was counted only a few times. The genes are TRBV19 and TRBJ1-2, with TRBD1 matching 9 bases. Germline values: CDR1 LNHDA, CDR2 SQIVND (reference sequence). After removal of 4 bases from V and 6 bases from J, the junction contained 6 bases not matched to a gene. There are 14 residues in the CDR3. CDR3 nucleotide sequence: TGTGCCAGTAGTACCTCGACAGGGGGTAATGGCTACACCTTC. Amino acid sequence: CASSTSTGGNGYTF.

At least ten counts were recorded for this clonotype. The V and J genes are TRBV20-1 and TRBJ2-5; 7 bases match TRBD1. This CDR3 contains 15 residues. The V and J ends lost 3 bases and 1 base, in that order; junction bases with no gene match: 8. Germline V gene sequence: CDR1 DFQATT, CDR2 SNEGSKA (reference sequence). This chain's CDR3 is CSARHRDSVQETQYF. The DNA of the CDR3 is TGCAGTGCTAGGCACCGGGACAGCGTCCAAGAGACCCAGTACTTC.

This clonotype has ten or more counts. This sequence joins TRBV5-1 and TRBJ2-3; maybe TRBD2 (6 bases). Trimming cost V 0 bases and J 5 bases, with 13 bases left between them. This CDR3 is built from 15 residues. Germline V lookup: CDR1 SGHRS, CDR2 YFSETQ. DNA for the CDR3: TGCGCCAGCAGCTTGGTGGGGGGTTTTCAAGATACGCAGTATTTT. This translates into CASSLVGGFQDTQYF.

Many counts were recorded for this clonotype. The chain carries TRBV3-1 and TRBJ2-7; D remains ambiguous. V gave up 0 bases and J gave up 7 bases, with 13 bases separating them. Germline values: CDR1 LGHDT, CDR2 YNNKEL (reference sequence). This CDR3 comprises 14 residues. The CDR3 region is CASSQDPSIPEQYF. The CDR3 DNA reads as TGTGCCAGCAGCCAAGATCCCTCAATACCAGAGCAGTACTTC.

V gene TRBV20-1 combines with J gene TRBJ2-1; TRBD2 might be the D (6 bases). The CDR3 has 15 residues. CDR1 is DFQATT, CDR2 SNEGSKA, per germline (reference sequence). V gave up 6 bases and J gave up 0 bases, with 15 bases separating them. The CDR3 DNA reads TGCAGTGCGGACGGGAGTCTCGGCTCCTACAATGAGCAGTTCTTC. Translated, it gives CSADGSLGSYNEQFF.

The CDR3 spells CASSQDTGFRYGYTF. Written as DNA, the CDR3 is TGTGCCAGCAGCCAGGACACAGGGTTTCGCTATGGCTACACCTTC. The rearrangement uses TRBV3-1 and TRBJ1-2; TRBD1 is a possible D gene (6 bases). In germline, CDR1 is LGHDT, CDR2 YNNKEL (reference sequence). The CDR3 totals 15 residues. The V and J ends lost 3 bases and 4 bases respectively, with 15 bases between them.

This clonotype was seen many times. The rearrangement uses TRBV5-1 and TRBJ2-7; 7 bases agree with TRBD1. J lost 4 bases, V lost 0 bases, and 7 bases had no gene match. The germline CDR1 and CDR2 sequences are SGHRS and YFSETQ. The CDR3 sequence is 15 residues long. The CDR3 is CASSLVGDSVYEQYF. The CDR3 DNA follows: TGCGCCAGCAGCTTGGTTGGGGACAGCGTGTACGAGCAGTACTTC.

This clonotype was seen many times. V is TRBV5-6 and J is TRBJ1-1; TRBD1 matches 8 bases. Germline CDR1 is SGHDT and CDR2 is YYEEEE. The trim removed 1 base at V and 0 bases at J, leaving 5 bases unmatched. There are 16 residues in the CDR3. CDR3 residues: CASSLSAGGLNTEAFF. The DNA of the CDR3 is TGTGCCAGCAGCTTGAGTGCAGGGGGCTTGAACACTGAAGCTTTCTTT.

The CDR3 region is CASSLAIIGGQGYGYTF. The CDR3 DNA reads as TGCGCCAGCAGCTTGGCCATAATAGGGGGCCAAGGCTATGGCTACACCTTC. The chain combines TRBV5-1 with TRBJ1-2; 7 nucleotides line up with TRBD1. This CDR3 contains 17 residues. Per germline, CDR1 SGHRS and CDR2 YFSETQ. With 0 bases clipped from V and 4 bases from J, the junction kept 12 bases outside the gene matches.

This clonotype was counted at least ten times. This sequence joins TRBV9 and TRBJ1-1; 8 bases map to TRBD1. Germline V gives CDR1 SGDLS, CDR2 YYNGEE. This CDR3 comprises 15 residues. Trimming took 0 bases from V and 4 from J; bases not matched to a gene: 5. The CDR3 reads CASSVGGTGPTEAFF. CDR3 sequence (DNA): TGTGCCAGCAGCGTAGGGGGGACAGGCCCCACTGAAGCTTTCTTT.